This is a list of T cell receptor beta chains from one sample in a study of blood T cell repertoires in COVID-19. Clones were sequenced by immunoSEQ multiplex PCR, and TCRdb holds only the in-frame ones, with some missing. This table has around 180,000 clones, approximately 74% appearing once. Specimen: peripheral blood. The receptors shown here come from a woman at least 80 years old with acute or convalescent COVID-19. CDR3s include the opening cysteine and the closing phenylalanine or tryptophan. Fields, in order: D gene, clone size, V gene, J gene, CDR3 protein, CDR3 DNA. D genes are given only for firm matches. Size is omitted from some rows. Given values are once, few, many or a class for expanded clones.

d_call: NA
clone_size: NA
v_call: TRBV5-1
j_call: TRBJ2-2
cdr3_aa: CASSLAFGSRAGELFF
cdr3_nt: TGCGCCAGCAGCTTGGCTTTCGGCAGCCGGGCCGGGGAGCTGTTTTTT

d_call: TRBD2
clone_size: NA
v_call: TRBV11-3
j_call: TRBJ2-7
cdr3_aa: CASSRGVGHEQYF
cdr3_nt: TGTGCCAGCAGCCGGGGGGTGGGCCACGAGCAGTACTTC

d_call: NA
clone_size: NA
v_call: TRBV5-1
j_call: TRBJ1-1
cdr3_aa: CASSLGFGSEAFF
cdr3_nt: TGCGCCAGCAGCTTGGGCTTCGGGTCTGAAGCTTTCTTT

d_call: NA
clone_size: once
v_call: TRBV4-3
j_call: TRBJ1-6
cdr3_aa: CASSQDPRDNNSPLHF
cdr3_nt: TGCGCCAGCAGCCAAGACCCTCGGGACAATAATTCACCCCTCCACTTT

d_call: TRBD2
clone_size: many
v_call: TRBV25-1
j_call: TRBJ2-2
cdr3_aa: CASHYEYAGGHTGELFF
cdr3_nt: TGTGCCAGCCACTATGAATATGCGGGAGGGCACACCGGGGAGCTGTTTTTT

d_call: NA
clone_size: NA
v_call: TRBV7-8
j_call: TRBJ2-7
cdr3_aa: CASRRLPGTYEQYF
cdr3_nt: TGTGCCAGCAGAAGACTACCCGGGACCTACGAGCAGTACTTC

d_call: NA
clone_size: NA
v_call: TRBV19
j_call: TRBJ2-2
cdr3_aa: CASSRVGRWGGELFF
cdr3_nt: TGTGCCAGTAGTAGGGTCGGGAGATGGGGCGGGGAGCTGTTTTTT

d_call: NA
clone_size: NA
v_call: TRBV4-1
j_call: TRBJ2-1
cdr3_aa: CASRATKHPSSYNEQFF
cdr3_nt: TGCGCCAGCCGGGCGACTAAACACCCGAGCTCCTACAATGAGCAGTTCTTC

d_call: TRBD1
clone_size: NA
v_call: TRBV30
j_call: TRBJ2-5
cdr3_aa: CAWSVLRNRGQETQYF
cdr3_nt: TGTGCCTGGAGTGTACTTCGCAACAGGGGCCAAGAGACCCAGTACTTC

d_call: TRBD2
clone_size: few
v_call: TRBV28
j_call: TRBJ2-3
cdr3_aa: CASSLAGGPLADTQYF
cdr3_nt: TGTGCCAGCAGTTTAGCGGGAGGGCCCTTGGCAGATACGCAGTATTTT

d_call: TRBD2
clone_size: NA
v_call: TRBV6-5
j_call: TRBJ2-7
cdr3_aa: CASSYGPAGGPYEQYF
cdr3_nt: TGTGCCAGCAGTTACGGACCAGCGGGAGGGCCCTACGAGCAGTACTTC

d_call: TRBD1
clone_size: NA
v_call: TRBV5-1
j_call: TRBJ2-2
cdr3_aa: CASTDRGTNTGELFF
cdr3_nt: TGCGCCAGCACTGACAGGGGGACAAACACCGGGGAGCTGTTTTTT

d_call: TRBD2
clone_size: NA
v_call: TRBV19
j_call: TRBJ2-3
cdr3_aa: CASSIPAGVGTDTQYF
cdr3_nt: TGTGCCAGTAGTATACCGGCGGGAGTGGGCACAGATACGCAGTATTTT

d_call: NA
clone_size: NA
v_call: TRBV12-5
j_call: TRBJ1-1
cdr3_aa: CASGQGPGDTEAFF
cdr3_nt: TGTGCTAGTGGTCAAGGACCGGGGGACACTGAAGCTTTCTTT

d_call: NA
clone_size: few
v_call: TRBV28
j_call: TRBJ1-6
cdr3_aa: CASGITSYNSPLHF
cdr3_nt: TGTGCCAGCGGCATTACCTCCTATAATTCACCCCTCCACTTT

d_call: NA
clone_size: NA
v_call: TRBV6-5
j_call: TRBJ2-1
cdr3_aa: CASFRSNNEQFF
cdr3_nt: TGTGCCAGCTTCCGTTCTAACAATGAGCAGTTCTTC

d_call: TRBD1
clone_size: NA
v_call: TRBV3-1/TRBV3-2
j_call: TRBJ1-4
cdr3_aa: CASSRQQGAGVEKLFF
cdr3_nt: TGTGCCAGCAGCCGACAACAGGGGGCGGGAGTAGAAAAACTGTTTTTT

d_call: TRBD1
clone_size: few
v_call: TRBV19
j_call: TRBJ2-2
cdr3_aa: CASSIDGRRGHDGELFF
cdr3_nt: TGTGCCAGTAGTATAGATGGGCGCAGGGGGCACGACGGGGAGCTGTTTTTT

d_call: TRBD2
clone_size: NA
v_call: TRBV28
j_call: TRBJ2-2
cdr3_aa: CASSLAGENTGELFF
cdr3_nt: TGTGCCAGCAGTCTAGCGGGGGAGAACACCGGGGAGCTGTTTTTT

d_call: NA
clone_size: NA
v_call: TRBV3-1/TRBV3-2
j_call: TRBJ1-4
cdr3_aa: CASSGQEEKLFF
cdr3_nt: TGTGCCAGCAGTGGGCAGGAAGAAAAACTGTTTTTT

d_call: TRBD1
clone_size: NA
v_call: TRBV5-1
j_call: TRBJ2-7
cdr3_aa: CASSLQGLGYEQYF
cdr3_nt: TGCGCCAGCAGCTTACAGGGGCTTGGCTACGAGCAGTACTTC

d_call: NA
clone_size: once
v_call: TRBV3-1/TRBV3-2
j_call: TRBJ1-1
cdr3_aa: CASSFGMNTEAFF
cdr3_nt: TGTGCCAGCAGCTTCGGTATGAACACTGAAGCTTTCTTT

d_call: NA
clone_size: NA
v_call: TRBV9
j_call: TRBJ2-5
cdr3_aa: CASSQRAGAFETQYF
cdr3_nt: TGTGCCAGCAGCCAAAGGGCGGGGGCATTTGAGACCCAGTACTTC

d_call: NA
clone_size: once
v_call: TRBV19
j_call: TRBJ2-2
cdr3_aa: CASSIDLSPTGGELFF
cdr3_nt: TGTGCCAGTAGTATAGATCTGTCCCCGACAGGCGGGGAGCTGTTTTTT

d_call: NA
clone_size: NA
v_call: TRBV2
j_call: TRBJ1-6
cdr3_aa: CASSEVGQGTSPLHF
cdr3_nt: TGTGCCAGCAGTGAAGTCGGGCAGGGGACTTCACCCCTCCACTTT

d_call: NA
clone_size: NA
v_call: TRBV6-2/TRBV6-3
j_call: TRBJ2-7
cdr3_aa: CASSSGINEQYF
cdr3_nt: TGTGCCAGCAGTTCCGGGATCAACGAGCAGTACTTC

d_call: TRBD2
clone_size: once
v_call: TRBV28
j_call: TRBJ2-7
cdr3_aa: CASSSSGRYEQYF
cdr3_nt: TGTGCCAGCAGTTCTAGCGGGAGGTACGAGCAGTACTTC

d_call: TRBD2
clone_size: NA
v_call: TRBV2
j_call: TRBJ2-4
cdr3_aa: CASSLAGLAKNIQYF
cdr3_nt: TGTGCCAGCAGTCTAGCGGGGCTAGCCAAAAACATTCAGTACTTC

d_call: NA
clone_size: NA
v_call: TRBV6-2/TRBV6-3
j_call: TRBJ1-1
cdr3_aa: CASSYSRPQGSTEAFF
cdr3_nt: TGTGCCAGCAGTTACTCCCGCCCACAGGGAAGCACTGAAGCTTTCTTT

d_call: NA
clone_size: NA
v_call: TRBV5-5
j_call: TRBJ1-2
cdr3_aa: CASSSRQEYGYTF
cdr3_nt: TGTGCCAGCAGCTCGCGACAGGAATATGGCTACACCTTC

d_call: NA
clone_size: NA
v_call: TRBV5-1
j_call: TRBJ1-4
cdr3_aa: CASSPSGGFDEKLFF
cdr3_nt: TGCGCCAGCAGCCCCTCTGGGGGGTTTGATGAAAAACTGTTTTTT

d_call: TRBD2
clone_size: NA
v_call: TRBV5-5
j_call: TRBJ2-2
cdr3_aa: CASSSSTSGTNTGELFF
cdr3_nt: TGTGCCAGCAGCTCCTCGACTAGCGGTACGAACACCGGGGAGCTGTTTTTT

d_call: NA
clone_size: NA
v_call: TRBV9
j_call: TRBJ2-2
cdr3_aa: CASSVDVSIADMTGELFF
cdr3_nt: TGTGCCAGCAGCGTAGATGTTTCTATAGCGGATATGACCGGGGAGCTGTTTTTT